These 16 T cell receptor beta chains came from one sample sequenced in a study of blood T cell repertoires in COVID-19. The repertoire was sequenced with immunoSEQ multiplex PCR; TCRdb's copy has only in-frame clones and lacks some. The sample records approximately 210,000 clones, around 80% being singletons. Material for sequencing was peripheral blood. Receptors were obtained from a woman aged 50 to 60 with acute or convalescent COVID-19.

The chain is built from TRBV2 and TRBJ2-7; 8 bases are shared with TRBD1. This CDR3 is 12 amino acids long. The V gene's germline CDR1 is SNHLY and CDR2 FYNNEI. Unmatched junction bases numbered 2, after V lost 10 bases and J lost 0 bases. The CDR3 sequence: CATGQGSYEQYF. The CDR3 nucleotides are TGTGCCACAGGACAGGGCTCCTACGAGCAGTACTTC. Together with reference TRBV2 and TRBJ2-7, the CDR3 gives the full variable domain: EPEVTQTPSHQVTQMGQEVILRCVPISNHLYFYWYRQILGQKVEFLVSFYNNEISEKSEIFDDQFSVERPDGSNFTLKIRSTKLEDSAMYFCATGQGSYEQYFGPGTRLTVT.

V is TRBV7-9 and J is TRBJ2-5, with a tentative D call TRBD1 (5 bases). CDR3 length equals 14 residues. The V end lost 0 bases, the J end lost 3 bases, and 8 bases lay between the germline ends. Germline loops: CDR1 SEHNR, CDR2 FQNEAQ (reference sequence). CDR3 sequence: CASSLARGKETQYF. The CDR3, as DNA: TGTGCCAGCAGCTTAGCAAGGGGAAAAGAGACCCAGTACTTC.

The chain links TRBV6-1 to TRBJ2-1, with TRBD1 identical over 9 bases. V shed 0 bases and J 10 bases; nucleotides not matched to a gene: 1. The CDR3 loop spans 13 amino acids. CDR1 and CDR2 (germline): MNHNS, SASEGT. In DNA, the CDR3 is TGTGCCAGCAGTGAAGCGGGACAGGGAGAGCAGTTCTTC. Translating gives CASSEAGQGEQFF.

For the CDR3, the DNA is TGTGCCAGCTCCCTCAGAGCGGGAGGTATCAATGAGCAGTTCTTC. Protein sequence: CASSLRAGGINEQFF. The chain couples TRBV18 to TRBJ2-1; 9 nucleotides line up with TRBD2. This CDR3 region has 15 residues. Looked up from germline, CDR1 is KGHSH and CDR2 is LQKENI. Unmatched junction bases numbered 9, after V lost 6 bases and J lost 6 bases.

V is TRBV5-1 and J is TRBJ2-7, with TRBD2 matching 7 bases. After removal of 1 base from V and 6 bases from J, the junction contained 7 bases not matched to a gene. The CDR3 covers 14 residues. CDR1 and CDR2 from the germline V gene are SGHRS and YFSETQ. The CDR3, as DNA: TGCGCCAGCAGCTTGATGCGGGGGTCCCGCGAGCAGTACTTC. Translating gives CASSLMRGSREQYF.

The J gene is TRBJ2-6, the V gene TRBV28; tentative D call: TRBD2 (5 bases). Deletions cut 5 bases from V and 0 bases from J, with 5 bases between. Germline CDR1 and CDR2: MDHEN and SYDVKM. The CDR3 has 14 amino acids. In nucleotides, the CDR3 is TGTGCCAGCAGTGAGGGCTCTGGGGCCAACGTCCTGACTTTC. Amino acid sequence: CASSEGSGANVLTF.

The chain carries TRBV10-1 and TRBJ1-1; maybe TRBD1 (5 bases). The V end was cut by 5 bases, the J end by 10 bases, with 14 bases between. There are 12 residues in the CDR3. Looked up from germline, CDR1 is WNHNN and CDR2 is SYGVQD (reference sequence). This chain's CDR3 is CASSPPGMGAFF. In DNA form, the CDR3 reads TGCGCCAGCAGTCCCCCAGGGATGGGAGCTTTCTTT.

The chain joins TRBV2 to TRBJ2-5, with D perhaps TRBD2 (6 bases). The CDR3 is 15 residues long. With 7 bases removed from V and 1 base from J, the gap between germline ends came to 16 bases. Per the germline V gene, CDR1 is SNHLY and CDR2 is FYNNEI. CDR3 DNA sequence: TGTGCCAGCAAAGAGACTCCCGGGGGCCAAGAGACCCAGTACTTC. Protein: CASKETPGGQETQYF.

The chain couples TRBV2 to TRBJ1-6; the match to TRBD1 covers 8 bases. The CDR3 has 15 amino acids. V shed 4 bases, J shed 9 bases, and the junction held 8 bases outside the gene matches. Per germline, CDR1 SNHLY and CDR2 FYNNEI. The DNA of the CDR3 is TGTGCCAGCAGTGTAGGTGGGACAGGAGCTTCACCCCTCCACTTT. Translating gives CASSVGGTGASPLHF. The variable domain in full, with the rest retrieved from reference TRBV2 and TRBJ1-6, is EPEVTQTPSHQVTQMGQEVILRCVPISNHLYFYWYRQILGQKVEFLVSFYNNEISEKSEIFDDQFSVERPDGSNFTLKIRSTKLEDSAMYFCASSVGGTGASPLHFGNGTRLTVT.

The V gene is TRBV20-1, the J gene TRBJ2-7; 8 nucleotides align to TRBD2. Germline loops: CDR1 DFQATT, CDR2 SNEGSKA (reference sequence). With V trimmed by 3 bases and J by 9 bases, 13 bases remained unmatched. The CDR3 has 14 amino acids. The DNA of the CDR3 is TGCAGTGCTAGTAATTCCGGGGGCCGGGGGGGGCAGTACTTC. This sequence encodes CSASNSGGRGGQYF.

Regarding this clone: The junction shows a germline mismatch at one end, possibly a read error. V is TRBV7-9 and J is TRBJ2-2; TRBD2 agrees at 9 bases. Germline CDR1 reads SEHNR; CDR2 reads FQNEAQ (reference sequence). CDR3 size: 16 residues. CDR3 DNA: TGTGCCAGCAGCGTAGCGGGAGTAATGAACACCGGGGAGCTGTTTTTT. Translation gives CASSVAGVMNTGELFF.

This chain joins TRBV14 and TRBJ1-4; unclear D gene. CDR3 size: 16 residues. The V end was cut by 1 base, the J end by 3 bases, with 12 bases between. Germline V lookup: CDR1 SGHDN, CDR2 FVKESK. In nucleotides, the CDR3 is TGTGCCAGCAGCCAAGGCGCGGGTTCGGCTAATGAAAAACTGTTTTTT. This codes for CASSQGAGSANEKLFF.

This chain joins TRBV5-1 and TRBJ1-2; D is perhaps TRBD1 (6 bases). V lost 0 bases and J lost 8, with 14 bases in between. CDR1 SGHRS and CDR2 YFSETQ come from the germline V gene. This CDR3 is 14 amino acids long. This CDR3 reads CASSLGPAGVGYTF. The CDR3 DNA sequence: TGCGCCAGCAGCTTGGGCCCTGCAGGGGTGGGCTACACCTTC.

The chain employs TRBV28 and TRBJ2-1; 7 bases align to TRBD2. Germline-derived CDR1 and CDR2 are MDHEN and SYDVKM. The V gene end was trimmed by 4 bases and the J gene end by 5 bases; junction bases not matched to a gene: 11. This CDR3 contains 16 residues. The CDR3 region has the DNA TGTGCCAGCAGTTCCCCGGGACTATGGCGGGACAATGAGCAGTTCTTC. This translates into CASSSPGLWRDNEQFF.

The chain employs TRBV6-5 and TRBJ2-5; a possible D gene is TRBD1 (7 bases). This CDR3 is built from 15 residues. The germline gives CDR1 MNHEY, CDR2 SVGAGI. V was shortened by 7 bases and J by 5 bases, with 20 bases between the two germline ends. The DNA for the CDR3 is TGTGCCAGCAAAAATAACAGGGGCGGAGGGGAGACCCAGTACTTC. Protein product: CASKNNRGGGETQYF.

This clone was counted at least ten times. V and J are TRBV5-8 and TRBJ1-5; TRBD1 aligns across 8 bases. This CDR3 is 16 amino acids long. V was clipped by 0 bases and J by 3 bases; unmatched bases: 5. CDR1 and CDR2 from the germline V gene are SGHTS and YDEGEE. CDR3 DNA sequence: TGTGCCAGCAGCTTGGACAGGGGGGGATTCAATCAGCCCCAGCATTTT. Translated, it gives CASSLDRGGFNQPQHF.